The clone carrying this T cell receptor (beta chain) has more than one count but fewer than ten. Germline assignment: CDR1 MDHEN and CDR2 SYDVKM. V gave up 3 bases and J gave up 8 bases; unmatched junction bases: 8. The CDR3 runs 14 residues. This sample is part of a study of blood T cell repertoires in COVID-19. Clones were sequenced by immunoSEQ multiplex PCR, and TCRdb holds only the in-frame ones, with some missing. The sample has approximately 470,000 clones, 87% seen once. Specimen: PBMCs or T cells enriched from blood (not recorded which). The V and J genes are TRBV28 and TRBJ1-2, with TRBD1 matching 8 bases. This sequence was found in a woman in her late teens or twenties who had recovered from COVID-19. CDR3 sequence (DNA): TGTGCCAGCAGTTTCCCCCCCGGACAGGGAGGCTACACCTTC. It encodes CASSFPPGQGGYTF.